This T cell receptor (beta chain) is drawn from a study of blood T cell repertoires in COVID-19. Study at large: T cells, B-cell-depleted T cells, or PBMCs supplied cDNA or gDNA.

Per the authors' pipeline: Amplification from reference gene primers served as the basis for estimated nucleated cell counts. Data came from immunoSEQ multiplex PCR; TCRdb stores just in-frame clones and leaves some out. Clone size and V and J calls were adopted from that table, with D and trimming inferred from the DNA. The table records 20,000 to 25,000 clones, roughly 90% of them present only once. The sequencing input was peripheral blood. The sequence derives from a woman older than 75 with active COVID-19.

Here the CDR3 DNA reads TGTGCCAGCAGCGTAGTGGGACAGACTAGCACAGATACGCAGTATTTT. Amino acid sequence: CASSVVGQTSTDTQYF. The chain recombines TRBV9 with TRBJ2-3; 7 bases are a match to TRBD1. V shed 0 bases, J shed 0 bases, and the junction held 4 bases outside the gene matches. This CDR3 spans 16 amino acids. Germline CDR1 and CDR2: SGDLS and YYNGEE.